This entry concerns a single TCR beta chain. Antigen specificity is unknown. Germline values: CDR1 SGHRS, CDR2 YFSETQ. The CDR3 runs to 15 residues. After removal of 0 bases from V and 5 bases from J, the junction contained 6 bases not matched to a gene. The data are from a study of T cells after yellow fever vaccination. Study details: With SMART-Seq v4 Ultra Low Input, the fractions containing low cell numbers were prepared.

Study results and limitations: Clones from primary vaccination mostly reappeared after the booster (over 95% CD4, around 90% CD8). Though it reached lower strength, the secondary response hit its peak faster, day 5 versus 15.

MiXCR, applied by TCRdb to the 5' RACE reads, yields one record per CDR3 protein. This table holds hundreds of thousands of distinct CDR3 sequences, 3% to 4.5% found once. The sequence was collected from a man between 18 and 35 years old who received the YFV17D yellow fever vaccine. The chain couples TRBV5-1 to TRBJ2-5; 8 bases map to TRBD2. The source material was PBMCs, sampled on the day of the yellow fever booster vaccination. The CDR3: CASSLERGREETQYF. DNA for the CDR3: TGCGCCAGCAGCTTGGAGCGGGGGCGGGAGGAGACCCAGTACTTC.